This is a list of T cell receptor beta chains from one sample in a study of T cell clonotyping in hematopoietic cell transplantation. Clones were sequenced by immunoSEQ multiplex PCR, and TCRdb holds only the in-frame ones, with some missing. This table holds 15,000 to 20,000 clones, roughly 58% found once. Sequencing used PBMCs, obtained 30 days after allogeneic stem cell transplant. The receptors derive from a male patient aged 50 to 59 who had an allogeneic stem cell transplant from an unrelated donor, so T cells may come from the graft donor. Some clones in this sample may be carry-over from other donors' samples. The CDR3 runs from the conserved cysteine through the conserved F or W. Fields, in order: V gene, clone size, CDR3 protein. Some rows mark clone size as missing; the rest say once, few, many or name a class of expanded clone.

v_call: TRBV6-5
clone_size: NA
cdr3_aa: CASSYSGRSNTGELFF

v_call: TRBV27
clone_size: NA
cdr3_aa: CASGTDFTDTQYF

v_call: TRBV30
clone_size: NA
cdr3_aa: CAWSEGAQNQPQHF

v_call: TRBV6-5
clone_size: NA
cdr3_aa: CASSYGGPTNEQLF

v_call: TRBV6-1
clone_size: few
cdr3_aa: CASSEGTGVRRTEAFF

v_call: TRBV6-1
clone_size: NA
cdr3_aa: CASSGSGYGYTF

v_call: TRBV6-1
clone_size: NA
cdr3_aa: CASSGGNQPQHF

v_call: TRBV29-1
clone_size: NA
cdr3_aa: CSVASGVHGYTF

v_call: TRBV10-3
clone_size: few
cdr3_aa: CAINTGTGEMYTF

v_call: TRBV2
clone_size: NA
cdr3_aa: CASSQEGAHQPQHF

v_call: TRBV4-3
clone_size: NA
cdr3_aa: CASSSGGGRDTEAFF

v_call: TRBV10-3
clone_size: NA
cdr3_aa: CAISEGPGSYEQYF

v_call: TRBV6-5
clone_size: NA
cdr3_aa: CASTGDNDEQYF

v_call: TRBV30
clone_size: NA
cdr3_aa: CAWSETTSGNTIYF

v_call: TRBV9
clone_size: NA
cdr3_aa: CASSVEGRGGEKLFF

v_call: TRBV7-9
clone_size: few
cdr3_aa: CASSHIDRTGRNTEAFF

v_call: TRBV13
clone_size: NA
cdr3_aa: CASRWGEGNTIYF

v_call: TRBV4-1
clone_size: NA
cdr3_aa: CASSQRGGLKETQYF

v_call: TRBV30
clone_size: NA
cdr3_aa: CALSGGVNTEAFF

v_call: TRBV7-8
clone_size: NA
cdr3_aa: CASSTNVLAGHYEQYF

v_call: TRBV30
clone_size: few
cdr3_aa: CAWSVDRGEQYF

v_call: TRBV7-2
clone_size: NA
cdr3_aa: CASSSDRVGYTF

v_call: TRBV5-8
clone_size: NA
cdr3_aa: CASSLIATQPQHF

v_call: TRBV5-1
clone_size: NA
cdr3_aa: CASRPGPFYEQYF

v_call: TRBV7-2
clone_size: NA
cdr3_aa: CASSLSPGTAATNEKLFF

v_call: TRBV28
clone_size: NA
cdr3_aa: CASTMNTEAFF

v_call: TRBV29-1
clone_size: few
cdr3_aa: CSVDNWDRGRSGGYTF

v_call: TRBV4-2
clone_size: once
cdr3_aa: CASSQAGTGGNYGYTF

v_call: TRBV30
clone_size: NA
cdr3_aa: CAWTSGGRDTQYF

v_call: TRBV4-1
clone_size: few
cdr3_aa: CASSQDGGTQYF

v_call: TRBV29-1
clone_size: NA
cdr3_aa: CSVVPSLAKNIQYF

v_call: TRBV5-1
clone_size: NA
cdr3_aa: CASMGEDYGHTF

v_call: TRBV5-5
clone_size: few
cdr3_aa: CASSRGLTNEQFF

v_call: TRBV30
clone_size: NA
cdr3_aa: CAWSVRLAGGPDGELFF

v_call: TRBV9
clone_size: NA
cdr3_aa: CASSVGFGAGGGYNEQFF

v_call: TRBV5-1
clone_size: few
cdr3_aa: CASTAASDSSDYGYTF

v_call: TRBV30
clone_size: NA
cdr3_aa: CAWRPGQGGEKLFF

v_call: TRBV5-6
clone_size: NA
cdr3_aa: CASSTEMVGGYTF

v_call: TRBV6-6
clone_size: NA
cdr3_aa: CASSYQDRGSYEQYF

v_call: TRBV27
clone_size: NA
cdr3_aa: CASSLQGGYNQPQHF

v_call: TRBV11-2
clone_size: once
cdr3_aa: CASSSRGTGELFF

v_call: TRBV29-1
clone_size: NA
cdr3_aa: CSVTSGNQYEQYF

v_call: TRBV6-5
clone_size: once
cdr3_aa: CASRLRDSYGYTF

v_call: TRBV30
clone_size: NA
cdr3_aa: CAWRRDGFYGYTF

v_call: TRBV29-1
clone_size: NA
cdr3_aa: CSARTGGSNQPQHF

v_call: TRBV30
clone_size: NA
cdr3_aa: CAWSVAGELFF

v_call: TRBV6-5
clone_size: NA
cdr3_aa: CASSYSHSGNTIYF

v_call: TRBV29-1
clone_size: few
cdr3_aa: CSVSRTDYGYTF

v_call: TRBV5-1
clone_size: NA
cdr3_aa: CASSLGRVGEQYF

v_call: TRBV6-5
clone_size: NA
cdr3_aa: CASSQRYTQYF

v_call: TRBV30
clone_size: NA
cdr3_aa: CAWSGTAYGYTF

v_call: TRBV5-1
clone_size: NA
cdr3_aa: CASSLGWDSLYGYTF

v_call: TRBV5-6
clone_size: few
cdr3_aa: CASSLGGQGALGQPQHF

v_call: TRBV7-2
clone_size: NA
cdr3_aa: CASSGGVMETQYF

v_call: TRBV4-3
clone_size: NA
cdr3_aa: CASSPTLLGYEQYF

v_call: TRBV11-3
clone_size: NA
cdr3_aa: CASSIIGDPQGIQYF

v_call: TRBV6-6
clone_size: NA
cdr3_aa: CASSYSGQPQHF